These 9 T cell receptor beta chains originate from one sample sequenced in a study of cytomegalovirus exposure and HLA in healthy donors. The PCR was carried out with 60 Vbeta primers and 13 Jbeta primers. Assay: immunoSEQ multiplex PCR; the TCRdb copy retains only in-frame clones and omits some. The profile shows 95,000 to 100,000 clones, approximately 77% of them singletons. What was sequenced was PBMCs. The receptor source for this set is a female donor in good health and CMV-seronegative.

This clone came up a few times. The chain has TRBV2 and TRBJ1-4; the D gene is possibly TRBD1 (6 bases). V gave up 5 bases and J gave up 2 bases, with 9 bases separating them. The CDR3 spans 14 residues. Germline V gives CDR1 SNHLY, CDR2 FYNNEI. The CDR3 loop reads CASSSGQTNEKLFF. As DNA, the CDR3 is TGTGCCAGCAGTTCCGGACAGACTAATGAAAAACTGTTTTTT.

This clone was seen a single time. The J gene is TRBJ2-5, the V gene TRBV9; D may be TRBD2 (5 bases). This CDR3 has 13 amino acids. V was clipped by 4 bases and J by 4 bases, with 11 bases between them. CDR1 is SGDLS, CDR2 YYNGEE, per germline. CDR3 in DNA: TGTGCCAGCAGCCCCGAGGGCAGAGAGACCCAGTACTTC. Its protein product is CASSPEGRETQYF. The full variable domain, with the rest looked up from reference TRBV9 and TRBJ2-5, is DSGVTQTPKHLITATGQRVTLRCSPRSGDLSVYWYQQSLDQGLQFLIQYYNGEERAKGNILERFSAQQFPDLHSELNLSSLELGDSALYFCASSPEGRETQYFGPGTRLLVL.

The chain couples TRBV9 to TRBJ2-2; 8 positions agree with TRBD1. This CDR3 spans 17 amino acids. Trimming removed 3 bases from V and 0 bases from J; junction bases left unmatched: 7. Per germline, CDR1 SGDLS and CDR2 YYNGEE. The CDR3 reads CASSGGTGQANTGELFF. The DNA for the CDR3 is TGTGCCAGCAGCGGAGGGACAGGACAAGCGAACACCGGGGAGCTGTTTTTT.

The V call is TRBV23-1, the J call TRBJ2-4; 8 bases are shared with TRBD1. TRBV23-1 is an ORF, with its function uncertain. The ends lost 0 bases at V and 0 bases at J; junction bases unmatched: 19. The length of the CDR3 is 22 residues. CDR3 bases: TGCGCCAGCAGTCAATCTCGGAAACGGCCGGGACAGGCCGTTTTAGCCAAAAACATTCAGTACTTC. Translating gives CASSQSRKRPGQAVLAKNIQYF.

The chain links TRBV11-2 to TRBJ2-7; TRBD1 matches 9 bases. From germline, CDR1 is SGHAT and CDR2 FQNNGV. V was clipped by 3 bases and J by 1 base; unmatched bases: 4. The CDR3 is 15 residues long. The CDR3 region has the DNA TGTGCCAGCAGCTTTCGGACAGGGGAGTCCTACGAGCAGTACTTC. This gives the protein CASSFRTGESYEQYF.

The chain combines TRBV30 with TRBJ1-6, with D perhaps TRBD1 (6 bases). CDR3 length: 15 residues. Trimming pared 4 bases from V and 7 bases from J, leaving 17 bases between. Germline CDR1 and CDR2: GTSNPN and SVGIG (reference sequence). CDR3 in DNA: TGTGCCTGGAAGGACAGACAGGCTAAGAATTCACCCCTCCACTTT. Translating gives CAWKDRQAKNSPLHF.

The CDR3 reads CSVGGMDSYEQYF. The CDR3 region has the DNA TGCAGCGTTGGGGGCATGGATTCCTACGAGCAGTACTTC. This chain uses TRBV29-1 with TRBJ2-7; maybe TRBD1 (5 bases). V was shortened by 4 bases and J by 1 base, with 11 bases between the two germline ends. Germline CDR1 is SQVTM and CDR2 is ANQGSEA. CDR3 length: 13 amino acids.

The chain employs TRBV6-5 and TRBJ2-7; the match to TRBD1 covers 7 bases. This CDR3 comprises 14 residues. V lost 2 bases, J lost 2 bases, and 3 bases stayed unmatched. Per germline, CDR1 MNHEY and CDR2 SVGAGI. The CDR3 loop reads CASSYNQGAYEQYF. The CDR3 nucleotides read TGTGCCAGCAGTTACAATCAGGGGGCCTACGAGCAGTACTTC.

This clone was seen a single time. This sequence joins TRBV27 and TRBJ1-1, with 8 bases matching TRBD1. There are 14 residues in the CDR3. CDR1 and CDR2 (germline): MNHEY, SMNVEV (reference sequence). V dropped 5 bases and J dropped 11; count of bases not matched to a gene: 13. The CDR3 DNA is TGTGCCAGCAGTCCCTCCCGGCAGGGGGCGACGGCTTTCTTT. It codes for CASSPSRQGATAFF.